The 15 T cell receptor beta chains listed next were all sequenced from one sample in a study of radiotherapy plus CTLA-4 blockade in lung cancer. Libraries were prepared by immunoSEQ multiplex PCR; TCRdb keeps only in-frame clonotypes and omits some of them. This sample carries about 97,000 clones, around 79% of them seen once, and the ten largest clones take 2.5% to 3.5%. The sequencing here drew on peripheral blood, taken from a patient treated with radiotherapy plus ipilimumab. The receptors originated from a human donor with non-small cell lung cancer who had a partial response to radiotherapy plus ipilimumab. Some clones in this sample may be carry-over from other donors' samples.

The chain links TRBV4-3 to TRBJ2-7; no firm D call. Per germline, CDR1 LGHNA and CDR2 YSLEER. Trimming stripped 1 base from V and 4 bases from J, with 8 bases between. CDR3 length: 13 amino acids. CDR3 sequence (DNA): TGCGCCAGCAGCCAAGCTACGAGGTACGAGCAGTACTTC. Translation: CASSQATRYEQYF.

The J gene is TRBJ2-5, the V gene TRBV28; 11 bases fit TRBD1. The V gene end was trimmed by 4 bases and the J gene end by 4 bases; junction bases not matched to a gene: 17. Germline assignment: CDR1 MDHEN and CDR2 SYDVKM. This CDR3 comprises 19 residues. For the CDR3, the DNA is TGTGCCAGCAGTTCTTGGACCACCCGGGACAGGGGGGGTATAGAGACCCAGTACTTC. Its protein is CASSSWTTRDRGGIETQYF.

As DNA, the CDR3 is TGTGCCAGCAGCGCACAGGAGACGATCTACGAGCAGTACTTC. Its translation: CASSAQETIYEQYF. The chain employs TRBV9 and TRBJ2-7, with D perhaps matching TRBD1 (5 bases). Germline V gene data show CDR1 as SGDLS and CDR2 as YYNGEE. This CDR3 has 14 residues. V was pared by 3 bases and J by 3 bases, with 13 bases between.

The CDR3, as DNA: TGTGCCTGCCAAGGACTAGCGGGAGGTGGGGGTACGCAGTATTTT. Protein product: CACQGLAGGGGTQYF. The chain joins TRBV30 to TRBJ2-3; 14 bases match TRBD2. V was pared by 6 bases and J by 8 bases, with 10 bases of the junction left unmatched. Germline V gene lookup returns CDR1 GTSNPN and CDR2 SVGIG (reference sequence). CDR3 size: 15 residues.

This clone was found a few times. V and J are TRBV10-3 and TRBJ2-6; unclear D gene. From germline, CDR1 is ENHRY and CDR2 SYGVKD. CDR3 length: 16 residues. The V end lost 0 bases, the J end lost 0 bases, and 6 bases lay between the germline ends. The chain's CDR3 is CAISESARSGANVLTF. CDR3 DNA: TGTGCCATCAGTGAGTCAGCTCGCTCTGGGGCCAACGTCCTGACTTTC.

The V call is TRBV15, the J call TRBJ2-1; 8 nucleotides align to TRBD1. Germline V CDR1 and CDR2: LNHNV, YYDKDF (reference sequence). V was clipped by 5 bases and J by 7 bases; unmatched bases: 10. The length of the CDR3 is 15 residues. CDR3 bases: TGTGCCACCAGCGCACAGACAGGGGTTCGGAATGAGCAGTTCTTC. This encodes CATSAQTGVRNEQFF.

This chain connects TRBV5-4 to TRBJ2-7; 8 bases map to TRBD2. The junction had 11 bases not matched to a gene; V was cut back by 2 bases and J by 4 bases. Germline CDR1 is SGHNT and CDR2 is YYREEE (reference sequence). This CDR3 spans 16 amino acids. The CDR3 reads CASSLRAGVMGYEQYF. CDR3 DNA: TGTGCCAGCAGCTTACGAGCGGGAGTAATGGGGTACGAGCAGTACTTC. Full variable domain (missing parts from reference TRBV5-4 and TRBJ2-7): ETGVTQSPTHLIKTRGQQVTLRCSSQSGHNTVSWYQQALGQGPQFIFQYYREEENGRGNFPPRFSGLQFPNYSSELNVNALELDDSALYLCASSLRAGVMGYEQYFGPGTRLTVT.

The chain employs TRBV6-6 and TRBJ2-7; D uncertain. This CDR3 contains 12 residues. Between the trimmed V and J ends, which lost 5 bases and 2 bases, there was a span of 7 bases. Germline lookup yields CDR1 MNHNY and CDR2 SVGAGI (reference sequence). The CDR3 spells CASSPEAYEQYF. The CDR3 nucleotides are TGTGCCAGCAGTCCCGAGGCCTACGAGCAGTACTTC.

This clone showed up just a few times. V is TRBV11-3 and J is TRBJ2-1; 8 bases line up with TRBD2. Germline V CDR1 and CDR2: SGHNT, YENEEA. This CDR3 spans 15 amino acids. With V trimmed by 7 bases and J by 8 bases, 13 bases remained unmatched. The CDR3 region is CASNTLGLASHEQFF. DNA for the CDR3: TGTGCCAGCAACACCCTCGGACTAGCAAGCCATGAGCAGTTCTTC.

This rearrangement joins TRBV9 to TRBJ2-7, with D tentatively TRBD2 (5 bases). The germline CDR1 and CDR2 sequences are SGDLS and YYNGEE. V gave up 0 bases and J gave up 0 bases, with 10 bases separating them. This CDR3 is 15 amino acids long. This CDR3 is CASSVVARYSYEQYF. CDR3 in DNA: TGTGCCAGCAGCGTAGTAGCGCGGTACTCCTACGAGCAGTACTTC.

The chain has TRBV9 and TRBJ1-1; a weak D match, TRBD1 (5 bases). V dropped 2 bases and J dropped 4 bases, with 9 bases sitting between them. Germline assignment: CDR1 SGDLS and CDR2 YYNGEE. The CDR3 covers 13 residues. The CDR3 DNA is TGTGCCAGCAGCGTCACAGGAGTCACTGAAGCTTTCTTT. It specifies CASSVTGVTEAFF.

The V and J genes are TRBV6-1 and TRBJ2-2, with D possibly TRBD2 on 6 matching bases. The V gene lost 4 bases and the J gene lost 1 base, with 16 bases spanning the gap. Per germline, CDR1 MNHNS and CDR2 SASEGT. The CDR3 is made up of 17 amino acids. The CDR3 here is CASSGRGNSGNTGELFF. The CDR3 bases are TGTGCCAGCAGTGGACGGGGGAATAGCGGGAACACCGGGGAGCTGTTTTTT.

A single count supports this clone. The CDR3 DNA sequence: TGCGCCAGCAGCTCAGACAGCGTCTACTATGGCTACACCTTC. Translated, it gives CASSSDSVYYGYTF. This chain connects TRBV5-1 to TRBJ1-2; D perhaps matches TRBD1 (5 bases). The CDR3 contains 14 residues. Germline V CDR1 and CDR2: SGHRS, YFSETQ. V shed 3 bases and J shed 3 bases, with 12 bases lying between them. The variable domain in full, completed from reference TRBV5-1 and TRBJ1-2, reads KAGVTQTPRYLIKTRGQQVTLSCSPISGHRSVSWYQQTPGQGLQFLFEYFSETQRNKGNFPGRFSGRQFSNSRSEMNVSTLELGDSALYLCASSSDSVYYGYTFGSGTRLTVV.

The chain carries TRBV6-1 and TRBJ2-5, with 9 bases that match TRBD2. Germline V gives CDR1 MNHNS, CDR2 SASEGT. J was trimmed by 3 bases and V by 7 bases; bases with no gene match: 9. This CDR3 has 15 amino acids. The CDR3 here is CASIPGAGGKETQYF. CDR3 nucleotide sequence: TGTGCCAGCATCCCCGGAGCGGGGGGAAAAGAGACCCAGTACTTC.

J is TRBJ2-7 and V is TRBV2, with a tentative D call TRBD1 (6 bases). The CDR3 has 14 residues. The V end was cut by 4 bases, the J end by 3 bases, with 13 bases between. Germline V gene data show CDR1 as SNHLY and CDR2 as FYNNEI. CDR3 nucleotides: TGTGCCAGCAGTGTACAGGGTAATTACTACGAGCAGTACTTC. Translating it yields CASSVQGNYYEQYF.